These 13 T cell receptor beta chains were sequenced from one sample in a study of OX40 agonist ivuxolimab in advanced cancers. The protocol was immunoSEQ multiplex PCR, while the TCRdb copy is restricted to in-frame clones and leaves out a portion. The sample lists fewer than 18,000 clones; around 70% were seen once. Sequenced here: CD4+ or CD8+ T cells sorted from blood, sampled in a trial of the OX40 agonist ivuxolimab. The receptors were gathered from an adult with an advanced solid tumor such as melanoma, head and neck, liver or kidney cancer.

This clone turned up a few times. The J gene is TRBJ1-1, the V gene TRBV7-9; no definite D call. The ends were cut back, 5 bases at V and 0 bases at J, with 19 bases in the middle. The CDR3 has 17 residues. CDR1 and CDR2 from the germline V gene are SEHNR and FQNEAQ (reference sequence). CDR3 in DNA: TGTGCCAGCAGCCCAGACATTGACGGGGTTATGAACACTGAAGCTTTCTTT. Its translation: CASSPDIDGVMNTEAFF.

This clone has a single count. CDR3 amino acids: CAWSVYGHEQYF. DNA for the CDR3: TGTGCCTGGAGTGTTTACGGGCACGAGCAGTACTTC. The chain employs TRBV30 and TRBJ2-7; D ambiguous. V shed 0 bases and J shed 5 bases, with 8 bases lying between them. The germline V gene has CDR1 GTSNPN and CDR2 SVGIG (reference sequence). The CDR3 covers 12 residues.

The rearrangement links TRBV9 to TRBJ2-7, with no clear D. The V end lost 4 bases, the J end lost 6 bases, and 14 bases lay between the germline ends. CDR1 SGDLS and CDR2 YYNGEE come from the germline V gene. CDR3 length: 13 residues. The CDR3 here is CASSYHSTGEQYF. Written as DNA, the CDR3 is TGTGCCAGCAGCTACCATAGTACCGGCGAGCAGTACTTC.

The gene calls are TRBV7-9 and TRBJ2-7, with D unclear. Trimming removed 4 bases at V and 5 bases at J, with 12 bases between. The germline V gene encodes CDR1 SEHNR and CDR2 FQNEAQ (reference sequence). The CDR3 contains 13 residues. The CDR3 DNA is TGTGCCAGCAGCTCACCCTGGGTAGACGAGCAGTACTTC. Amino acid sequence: CASSSPWVDEQYF.

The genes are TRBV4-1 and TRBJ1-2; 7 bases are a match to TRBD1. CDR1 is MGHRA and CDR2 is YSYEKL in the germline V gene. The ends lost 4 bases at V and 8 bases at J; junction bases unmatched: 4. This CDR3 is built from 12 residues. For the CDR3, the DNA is TGCGCCAGCAGCCCAGGGGGTAACGGCTACACCTTC. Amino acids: CASSPGGNGYTF.

CDR3 sequence reads: CASSETRDRVYEQYF. For the CDR3, the DNA is TGTGCCAGCAGCGAAACACGGGACAGGGTCTACGAGCAGTACTTC. V is TRBV11-1 and J is TRBJ2-7; 9 positions match TRBD1. The V and J ends lost 5 bases and 3 bases, in that order; junction bases with no gene match: 8. The CDR3 totals 15 residues. The germline CDR1 and CDR2 sequences are SGHAT and FQDESV (reference sequence).

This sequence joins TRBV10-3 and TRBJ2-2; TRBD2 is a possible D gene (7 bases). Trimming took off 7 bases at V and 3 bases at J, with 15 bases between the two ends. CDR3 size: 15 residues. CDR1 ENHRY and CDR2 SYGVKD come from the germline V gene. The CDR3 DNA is TGTGCCATCATGGCCTCGGGGGGCGACACCGGGGAGCTGTTTTTT. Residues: CAIMASGGDTGELFF.

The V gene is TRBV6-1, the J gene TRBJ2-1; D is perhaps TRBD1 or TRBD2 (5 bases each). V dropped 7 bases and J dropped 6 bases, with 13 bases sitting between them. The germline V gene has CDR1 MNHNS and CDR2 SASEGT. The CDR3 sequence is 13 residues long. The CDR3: CASKIRDPNEQFF. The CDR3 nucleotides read TGTGCCAGCAAGATACGGGACCCCAATGAGCAGTTCTTC.

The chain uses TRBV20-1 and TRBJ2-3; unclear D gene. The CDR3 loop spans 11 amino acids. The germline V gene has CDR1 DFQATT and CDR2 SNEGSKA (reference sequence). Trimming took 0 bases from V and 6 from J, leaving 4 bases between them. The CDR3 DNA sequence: TGCAGTGCTAGAGAGATCGATACGCAGTATTTT. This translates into CSAREIDTQYF.

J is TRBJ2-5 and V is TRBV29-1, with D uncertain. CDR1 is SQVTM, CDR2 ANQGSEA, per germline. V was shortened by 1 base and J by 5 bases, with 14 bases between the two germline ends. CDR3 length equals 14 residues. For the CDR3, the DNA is TGCAGCGTTGAAGGTATCACGGTTCGGGAGACCCAGTACTTC. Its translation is CSVEGITVRETQYF.

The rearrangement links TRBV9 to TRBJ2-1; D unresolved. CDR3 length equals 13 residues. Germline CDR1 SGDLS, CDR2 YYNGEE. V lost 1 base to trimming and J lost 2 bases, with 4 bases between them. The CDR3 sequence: CASSVMAYNEQFF. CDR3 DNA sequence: TGTGCCAGCAGCGTAATGGCCTACAATGAGCAGTTCTTC.

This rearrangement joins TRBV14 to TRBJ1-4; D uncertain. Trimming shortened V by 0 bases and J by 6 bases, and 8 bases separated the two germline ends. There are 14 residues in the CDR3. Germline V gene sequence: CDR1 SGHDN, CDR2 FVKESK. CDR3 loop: CASSQERWDEKLFF. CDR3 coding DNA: TGTGCCAGCAGCCAAGAAAGGTGGGATGAAAAACTGTTTTTT.

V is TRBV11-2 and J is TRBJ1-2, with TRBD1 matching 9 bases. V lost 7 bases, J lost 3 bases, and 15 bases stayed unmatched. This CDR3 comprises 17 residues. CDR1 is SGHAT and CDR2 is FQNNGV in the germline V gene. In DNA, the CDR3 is TGTGCCAGCACCGACCGGGACAGGGACGCCCACGACTATGGCTACACCTTC. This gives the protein CASTDRDRDAHDYGYTF.